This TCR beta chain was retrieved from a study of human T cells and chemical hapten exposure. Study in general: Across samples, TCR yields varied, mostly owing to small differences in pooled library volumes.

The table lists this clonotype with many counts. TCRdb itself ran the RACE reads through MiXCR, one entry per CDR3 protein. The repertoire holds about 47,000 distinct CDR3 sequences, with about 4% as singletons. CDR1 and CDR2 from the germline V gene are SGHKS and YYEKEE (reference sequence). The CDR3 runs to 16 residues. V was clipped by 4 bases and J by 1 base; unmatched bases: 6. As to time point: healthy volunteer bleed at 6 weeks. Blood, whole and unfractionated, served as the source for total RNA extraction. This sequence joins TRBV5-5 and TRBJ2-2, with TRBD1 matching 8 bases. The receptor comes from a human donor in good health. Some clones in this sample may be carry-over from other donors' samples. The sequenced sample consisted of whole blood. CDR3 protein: CASSIVTGVNTGELFF. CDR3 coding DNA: TGTGCCAGCAGCATTGTGACAGGGGTGAACACCGGGGAGCTGTTTTTT. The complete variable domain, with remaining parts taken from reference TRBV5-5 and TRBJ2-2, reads DAGVTQSPTHLIKTRGQQVTLRCSPISGHKSVSWYQQVLGQGPQFIFQYYEKEERGRGNFPDRFSARQFPNYSSELNVNALLLGDSALYLCASSIVTGVNTGELFFGEGSRLTVL.